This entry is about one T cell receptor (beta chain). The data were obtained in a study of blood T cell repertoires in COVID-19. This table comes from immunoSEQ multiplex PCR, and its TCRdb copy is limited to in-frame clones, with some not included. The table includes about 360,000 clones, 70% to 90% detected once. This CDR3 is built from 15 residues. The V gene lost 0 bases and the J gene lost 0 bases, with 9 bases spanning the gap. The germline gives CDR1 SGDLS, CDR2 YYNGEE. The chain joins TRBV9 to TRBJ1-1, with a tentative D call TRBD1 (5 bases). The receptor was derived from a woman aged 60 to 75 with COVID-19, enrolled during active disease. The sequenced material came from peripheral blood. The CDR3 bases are TGTGCCAGCAGCGTAGAGGACATCATGAACACTGAAGCTTTCTTT. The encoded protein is CASSVEDIMNTEAFF.